These 22 T cell receptor beta chains originate from one sample sequenced in a study of shared clonotypes between healthy human individuals. Here immunoSEQ multiplex PCR was the method, and the copy in TCRdb shows in-frame clones only, minus some. Among millions of clones listed, approximately 94% were seen once. Sequencing was carried out using naive CD4+ T cells sorted from blood. Stated subset: CD45RA+ positively selected. These receptors were taken from a man aged 18 to 29 in good health.

The V call is TRBV30, the J call TRBJ2-7; 7 nucleotides agree with TRBD1. The CDR3 extends over 14 amino acids. Germline V gene lookup returns CDR1 GTSNPN and CDR2 SVGIG (reference sequence). J was trimmed by 2 bases and V by 2 bases; bases with no gene match: 6. The CDR3 nucleotides are TGTGCCTGGAGTCCGGAAGGGGGCGCCTACGAGCAGTACTTC. It yields the protein CAWSPEGGAYEQYF. The complete variable domain, with remaining parts taken from reference TRBV30 and TRBJ2-7, reads SQTIHQWPATLVQPVGSPLSLECTVEGTSNPNLYWYRQAAGRGLQLLFYSVGIGQISSEVPQNLSASRPQDRQFILSSKKLLLSDSGFYLCAWSPEGGAYEQYFGPGTRLTVT.

To note about this clone: Other nucleotide sequences from this sample produce the same CDR3. The genes are TRBV4-3 and TRBJ2-1; TRBD2 matches at 8 bases. Looked up from germline, CDR1 is LGHNA and CDR2 is YSLEER. Unmatched junction bases numbered 3, after V lost 0 bases and J lost 5 bases. This CDR3 has 15 residues. This CDR3 reads CASSQEGGRNNEQFF. The CDR3 DNA sequence: TGCGCCAGCAGCCAAGAGGGCGGGAGGAACAATGAGCAGTTCTTC.

This clone was detected only once. The V gene is TRBV2, the J gene TRBJ2-7; possible D gene TRBD1, 5 bases. Trimming shortened V by 6 bases and J by 6 bases, and 12 bases separated the two germline ends. Germline CDR1 reads SNHLY; CDR2 reads FYNNEI. This CDR3 spans 12 amino acids. CDR3 bases: TGTGCCAGCAGCTCAGGGTTCTCCGAGCAGTACTTC. Encoded protein: CASSSGFSEQYF. The complete variable domain, with remaining parts taken from reference TRBV2 and TRBJ2-7, reads EPEVTQTPSHQVTQMGQEVILRCVPISNHLYFYWYRQILGQKVEFLVSFYNNEISEKSEIFDDQFSVERPDGSNFTLKIRSTKLEDSAMYFCASSSGFSEQYFGPGTRLTVT.

The V and J genes are TRBV5-4 and TRBJ2-7; 10 bases are a match to TRBD2. Per germline, CDR1 SGHNT and CDR2 YYREEE (reference sequence). The trim removed 3 bases at V and 2 bases at J, leaving 5 bases unmatched. There are 15 residues in the CDR3. CDR3 sequence: CASSSPGLAAYEQYF. CDR3 sequence (DNA): TGTGCCAGCAGCTCCCCCGGACTAGCGGCCTACGAGCAGTACTTC.

The CDR3 is CASSQAQDRYGYTF. CDR3 DNA sequence: TGCGCCAGCAGCCAAGCCCAGGACAGATATGGCTACACCTTC. This chain connects TRBV4-1 to TRBJ1-2; possible D gene TRBD1, 6 bases. Germline V gives CDR1 MGHRA, CDR2 YSYEKL. The V end lost 1 base, the J end lost 5 bases, and 11 bases lay between the germline ends. This CDR3 has 14 residues.

J is TRBJ1-1 and V is TRBV25-1; 10 bases line up with TRBD1. CDR1 and CDR2 (germline): MGHDK, SYGVNS. The CDR3 consists of 16 residues. The trim removed 8 bases at V and 4 bases at J, leaving 13 bases unmatched. The chain's CDR3 is CASRKTGGAVSTEAFF. The CDR3 DNA reads as TGTGCCAGCCGAAAGACAGGGGGCGCGGTGAGCACTGAAGCTTTCTTT.

The gene calls are TRBV2 and TRBJ1-3; maybe TRBD1 (6 bases). Trimming stripped 6 bases from V and 8 bases from J, with 11 bases between. Germline V gives CDR1 SNHLY, CDR2 FYNNEI. The CDR3 contains 12 residues. The CDR3 loop is CASRKEGDTIYF. The CDR3 nucleotides are TGTGCCAGCAGGAAGGAGGGGGACACCATATATTTT.

This chain uses TRBV11-2 with TRBJ2-2; no clear D gene. V was pared by 6 bases and J by 9 bases, with 11 bases between. Germline assignment: CDR1 SGHAT and CDR2 FQNNGV. CDR3 length: 12 amino acids. The CDR3 region has the DNA TGTGCCAGCAGTGCTAGGGAAAGGGAGCTGTTTTTT. This gives the protein CASSARERELFF.

This chain uses TRBV28 with TRBJ1-3, with D perhaps TRBD1 (6 bases). The V and J ends lost 4 bases and 4 bases respectively, with 11 bases between them. CDR1 is MDHEN and CDR2 is SYDVKM in the germline V gene. The CDR3 has 14 amino acids. Here the CDR3 DNA reads TGTGCCAGCAGTTCCCGAGGGGGGGGAAACACCATATATTTT. Amino acid sequence: CASSSRGGGNTIYF.

The chain recombines TRBV28 with TRBJ2-2, with D unclear. Germline values: CDR1 MDHEN, CDR2 SYDVKM. Trimming removed 6 bases at V and 3 bases at J, with 17 bases between. The CDR3 loop spans 16 amino acids. This chain's CDR3 is CASSPPRLGYTGELFF. In DNA, the CDR3 is TGTGCCAGCAGCCCACCCCGCTTGGGTTACACCGGGGAGCTGTTTTTT.

The V call is TRBV28, the J call TRBJ1-5; 9 nucleotides match TRBD1. The CDR3 is 15 residues long. Per the germline V gene, CDR1 is MDHEN and CDR2 is SYDVKM. Trimming removed 5 bases from V and 6 bases from J; junction bases left unmatched: 8. The CDR3, as DNA: TGTGCCAGCAGTCCCGACAGGGGGATAGGTCAGCCCCAGCATTTT. Its translation is CASSPDRGIGQPQHF.

This clone occurred once. This chain joins TRBV5-8 and TRBJ2-3, with TRBD1 matching over 7 bases. The V segment lost 2 bases and the J segment 4 bases; nucleotides outside the gene matches: 10. The CDR3 has 16 residues. Germline loops: CDR1 SGHTS, CDR2 YDEGEE. The CDR3 DNA is TGTGCCAGCAGCTTATACGACAGGGTATCCTCAGATACGCAGTATTTT. It yields the protein CASSLYDRVSSDTQYF.

This rearrangement joins TRBV5-1 to TRBJ2-3, with 12 bases fitting TRBD1. The CDR3 totals 16 residues. After removal of 3 bases from V and 2 bases from J, the junction contained 4 bases not matched to a gene. Germline CDR1 and CDR2: SGHRS and YFSETQ. The CDR3: CASSWGQGADTDTQYF. Here the CDR3 DNA reads TGCGCCAGCAGCTGGGGACAGGGGGCAGACACAGATACGCAGTATTTT.

The chain employs TRBV19 and TRBJ2-7; TRBD2 matches at 12 bases. Germline loops: CDR1 LNHDA, CDR2 SQIVND (reference sequence). The CDR3 has 17 residues. Trimming took 2 bases from V and 2 from J; bases not matched to a gene: 7. The DNA for the CDR3 is TGTGCCAGTAGTATAAGCAGGACTAGCGGGAACACCTACGAGCAGTACTTC. Translated, it gives CASSISRTSGNTYEQYF.

The genes are TRBV4-1 and TRBJ2-5, with TRBD2 matching over 10 bases. Looked up from germline, CDR1 is MGHRA and CDR2 is YSYEKL. V lost 6 bases to trimming and J lost 0 bases; unmatched junction nucleotides: 4. CDR3 size: 15 residues. CDR3 sequence reads: CASSPSGSHQETQYF. DNA for the CDR3: TGCGCCAGCAGTCCTAGCGGGAGCCACCAAGAGACCCAGTACTTC.

The rearrangement joins TRBV16 to TRBJ2-7; D may be TRBD1 (5 bases). The germline V gene has CDR1 KGHSY and CDR2 FQNENV. V lost 1 base and J lost 5, with 15 bases in between. The CDR3 contains 15 residues. The CDR3 reads CASSQYNRQSHEQYF. The CDR3 DNA reads as TGTGCCAGCAGCCAATACAACAGGCAATCCCACGAGCAGTACTTC.

The V and J genes are TRBV30 and TRBJ2-1; the match to TRBD2 covers 8 bases. Per the germline V gene, CDR1 is GTSNPN and CDR2 is SVGIG (reference sequence). With V trimmed by 3 bases and J by 5 bases, 6 bases remained unmatched. The CDR3 contains 14 residues. The CDR3 bases are TGTGCCTGGAGGCCCACGGGAGGGGACAATGAGCAGTTCTTC. Translation: CAWRPTGGDNEQFF.

The V call is TRBV10-3, the J call TRBJ2-3; D gene unclear. The CDR3 totals 15 residues. Germline V gene lookup returns CDR1 ENHRY and CDR2 SYGVKD. V was trimmed by 10 bases and J by 0 bases, leaving 17 bases between them. The CDR3 reads CATETGPFSTDTQYF. The CDR3 DNA follows: TGTGCCACCGAGACTGGCCCCTTTAGCACAGATACGCAGTATTTT.

The rearrangement links TRBV6-1 to TRBJ1-6; the D gene is possibly TRBD1 (6 bases). Germline V gives CDR1 MNHNS, CDR2 SASEGT. Trimming cost V 7 bases and J 10 bases, with 17 bases left between them. The CDR3 covers 14 residues. The CDR3 DNA is TGTGCCAGCACCTTTACAGGGTTGGGGTCACCCCTCCACTTT. Its protein is CASTFTGLGSPLHF.

The chain uses TRBV6-5 and TRBJ1-6; D perhaps matches TRBD1 (5 bases). The CDR3 is 15 residues long. Trimming removed 0 bases at V and 9 bases at J, with 12 bases between. Germline-derived CDR1 and CDR2 are MNHEY and SVGAGI. The CDR3 sequence is CASSYSDSRISPLHF. DNA of the CDR3: TGTGCCAGCAGTTACTCTGACAGCCGAATTTCACCCCTCCACTTT.

Turning to this clone: The identical CDR3 is also encoded by other nucleotide sequences in the sample. The chain links TRBV5-4 to TRBJ2-7; D may be TRBD2 (6 bases). V lost 0 bases and J 3 bases, leaving 7 bases between the germline ends. CDR3 length equals 13 residues. From germline, CDR1 is SGHNT and CDR2 YYREEE (reference sequence). The CDR3 DNA reads as TGTGCCAGCAGCTTGGACGGGAGCTACGAGCAGTACTTC. Translation: CASSLDGSYEQYF.

The table lists this clone with a few counts. The rearrangement joins TRBV6-6 to TRBJ1-5; 9 bases agree with TRBD1. Germline CDR1 MNHNY, CDR2 SVGAGI (reference sequence). The CDR3 length is 14 residues. V lost 6 bases, J lost 3 bases, and 3 bases stayed unmatched. The CDR3 loop reads CASSRDRANQPQHF. In DNA form, the CDR3 reads TGTGCCAGCAGCCGGGACAGGGCCAATCAGCCCCAGCATTTT.